These T cell receptor beta chains were read from a single sample in a study of T cell responses to AZD1222 COVID-19 vaccine. Sequencing was performed with immunoSEQ multiplex PCR; in TCRdb, only in-frame clones are kept and a portion is missing. This sample has about 90,000 clones; over 80% occur once, and the top ten carry 16%. Sequenced material: peripheral blood, taken on day 0 of AZD1222 vaccination. The source is an adult in good health. CDR3s include the opening cysteine and the closing phenylalanine or tryptophan. The D gene is left open where the match is weak. Not all rows give a size; the values are once, few, many and, for expanded clones, a class.

V,size,J,D,DNA,CDR3
TRBV2,.,TRBJ1-4,.,TGTGCCAGCAGCCAAGGGGCAGCCCTAGCCCTTAATGAAAAACTGTTTTTT,CASSQGAALALNEKLFF
TRBV5-4,.,TRBJ2-3,.,TGTGCCAGTCGTAGCGGAGGGAGCACAGATACGCAGTATTTT,CASRSGGSTDTQYF
TRBV18,once,TRBJ1-5,TRBD1,TGTGCCAGCTCACCGGGACAGAACAATCAGCCCCAGCATTTT,CASSPGQNNQPQHF
TRBV5-4,.,TRBJ2-3,.,TGTGCCAGCAGCTTGGAGGCGGAACTGCCCACAGATACGCAGTATTTT,CASSLEAELPTDTQYF
TRBV7-3,.,TRBJ1-1,.,TGTGCCAGCAGCTTACAGGGGCGCACTGAAGCTTTCTTT,CASSLQGRTEAFF
TRBV3-1/TRBV3-2,once,TRBJ1-2,TRBD1,TGTGCCAGCAGCCTGGGACAGCCGGCGGCTGGCTACACCTTC,CASSLGQPAAGYTF
TRBV12-3/TRBV12-4,.,TRBJ1-1,.,TGTGCCAGCAGTTTGAGGGCAATGAAGGAAGCTTTCTTT,CASSLRAMKEAFF
TRBV5-4,.,TRBJ2-2,.,TGTGCCAGCAGCCCCTCGAGGGGGGGCATCACCGGGGAGCTGTTTTTT,CASSPSRGGITGELFF
TRBV19,.,TRBJ1-5,TRBD1,TGTGCCAGTAGTGTGACAGGGGGCGGTCAGCCCCAGCATTTT,CASSVTGGGQPQHF
TRBV18,.,TRBJ2-7,TRBD1,TGTGCCAGCTCACCACCGGACAGGAGTACGCCCTACGAGCAGTACTTC,CASSPPDRSTPYEQYF
TRBV28,.,TRBJ2-1,TRBD2,TGTGCCAGCAAAGCGGGAGGGCCTTACAATGAGCAGTTCTTC,CASKAGGPYNEQFF
TRBV7-3,.,TRBJ2-4,TRBD2,TGTGCCAGCAGCTTCGTTCGCGGGAGGGCCTTTTTATCCAAAAACATTCAGTACTTC,CASSFVRGRAFLSKNIQYF
TRBV2,.,TRBJ1-1,TRBD1,TGTGCCAGTGGACAGGGGAACACTGAAGCTTTCTTT,CASGQGNTEAFF
TRBV6-1,.,TRBJ1-1,.,TGTGCCAGCAGTGAAGCTTACTTTGTAGGGTTACGAACTGAAGCTTTCTTT,CASSEAYFVGLRTEAFF